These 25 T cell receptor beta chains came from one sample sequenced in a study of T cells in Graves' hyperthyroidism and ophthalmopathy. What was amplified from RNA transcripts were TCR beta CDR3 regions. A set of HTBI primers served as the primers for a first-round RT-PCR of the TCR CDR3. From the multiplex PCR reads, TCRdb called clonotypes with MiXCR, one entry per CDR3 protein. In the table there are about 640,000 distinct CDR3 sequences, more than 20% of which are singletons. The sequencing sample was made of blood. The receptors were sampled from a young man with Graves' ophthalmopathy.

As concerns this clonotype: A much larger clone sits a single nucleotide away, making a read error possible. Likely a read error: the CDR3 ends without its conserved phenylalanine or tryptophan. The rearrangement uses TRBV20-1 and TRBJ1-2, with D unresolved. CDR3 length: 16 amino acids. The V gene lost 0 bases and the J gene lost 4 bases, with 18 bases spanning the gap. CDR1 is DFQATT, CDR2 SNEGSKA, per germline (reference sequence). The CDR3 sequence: CSARDIGQNSAYGYTL. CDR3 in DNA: TGCAGTGCTAGAGATATCGGCCAGAATTCCGCCTATGGCTACACCCTC.

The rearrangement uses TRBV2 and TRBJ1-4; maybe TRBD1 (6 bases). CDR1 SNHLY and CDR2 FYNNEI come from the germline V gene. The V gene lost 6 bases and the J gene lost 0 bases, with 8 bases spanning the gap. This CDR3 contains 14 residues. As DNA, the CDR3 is TGTGCCAGCAGAAACAGGGCAACTAATGAAAAACTGTTTTTT. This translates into CASRNRATNEKLFF.

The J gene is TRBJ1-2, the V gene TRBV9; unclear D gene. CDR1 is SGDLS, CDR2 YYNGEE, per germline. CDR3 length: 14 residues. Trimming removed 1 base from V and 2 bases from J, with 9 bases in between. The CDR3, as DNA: TGTGCCAGCAGCGTAAGGGAGGAAAACTATGGCTACACCTTC. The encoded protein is CASSVREENYGYTF. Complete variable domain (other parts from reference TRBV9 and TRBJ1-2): DSGVTQTPKHLITATGQRVTLRCSPRSGDLSVYWYQQSLDQGLQFLIQYYNGEERAKGNILERFSAQQFPDLHSELNLSSLELGDSALYFCASSVREENYGYTFGSGTRLTVV.

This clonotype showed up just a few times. Here the CDR3 reads CASSSTSGRGEQFF. The CDR3 DNA sequence: TGTGCCAGCAGCTCGACTAGCGGGAGAGGTGAGCAGTTCTTC. The chain is built from TRBV11-2 and TRBJ2-1, with 12 bases fitting TRBD2. From germline, CDR1 is SGHAT and CDR2 FQNNGV. The CDR3 totals 14 residues. V was clipped by 4 bases and J by 9 bases; unmatched bases: 4.

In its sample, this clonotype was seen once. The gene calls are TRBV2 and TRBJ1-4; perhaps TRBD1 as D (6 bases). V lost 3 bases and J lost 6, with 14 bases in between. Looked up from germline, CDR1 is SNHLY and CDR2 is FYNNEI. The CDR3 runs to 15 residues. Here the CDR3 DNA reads TGTGCCAGCAGTGAGGTGGGGGCGGGGGATGAAAAACTGTTTTTT. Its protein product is CASSEVGAGDEKLFF.

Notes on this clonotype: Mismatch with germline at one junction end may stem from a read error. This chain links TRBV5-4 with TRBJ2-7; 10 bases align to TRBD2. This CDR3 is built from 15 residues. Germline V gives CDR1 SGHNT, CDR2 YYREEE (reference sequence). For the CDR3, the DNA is TGTGCCAGCAGGTTGGCTAGCGGGAGCTCCTACGAGCAGTACTTC. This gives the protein CASRLASGSSYEQYF.

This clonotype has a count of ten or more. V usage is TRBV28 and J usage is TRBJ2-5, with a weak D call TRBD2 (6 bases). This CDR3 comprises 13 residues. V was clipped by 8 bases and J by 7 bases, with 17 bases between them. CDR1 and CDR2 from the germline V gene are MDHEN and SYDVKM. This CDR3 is CASGDSDRLTQYF. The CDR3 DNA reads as TGTGCCAGCGGGGACTCTGACAGACTGACCCAGTACTTC.

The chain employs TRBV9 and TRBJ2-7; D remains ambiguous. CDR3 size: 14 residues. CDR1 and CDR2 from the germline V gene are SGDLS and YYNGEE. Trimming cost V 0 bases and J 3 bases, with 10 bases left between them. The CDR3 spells CASSVDDNLYEQYF. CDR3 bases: TGTGCCAGCAGCGTAGACGACAATCTCTACGAGCAGTACTTC.

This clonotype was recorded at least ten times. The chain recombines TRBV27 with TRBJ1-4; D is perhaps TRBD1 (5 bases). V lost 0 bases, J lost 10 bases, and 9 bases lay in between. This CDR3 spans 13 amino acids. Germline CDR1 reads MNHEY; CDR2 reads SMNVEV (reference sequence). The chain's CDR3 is CASSLSLRGKLFF. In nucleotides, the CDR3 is TGTGCCAGCAGTTTATCGTTGAGGGGAAAACTGTTTTTT.

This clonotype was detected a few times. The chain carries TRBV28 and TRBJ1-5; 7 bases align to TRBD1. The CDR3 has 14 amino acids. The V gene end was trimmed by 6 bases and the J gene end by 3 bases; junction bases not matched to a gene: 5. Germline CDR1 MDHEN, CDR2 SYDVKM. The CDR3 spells CASSDRADNQPQHF. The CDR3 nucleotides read TGTGCCAGCAGCGACAGGGCAGACAATCAGCCCCAGCATTTT.

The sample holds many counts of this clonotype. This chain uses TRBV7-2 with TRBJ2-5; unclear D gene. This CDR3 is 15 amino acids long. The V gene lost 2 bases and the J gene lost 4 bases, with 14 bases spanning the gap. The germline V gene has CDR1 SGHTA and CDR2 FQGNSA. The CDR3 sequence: CASSLQLDWGETQYF. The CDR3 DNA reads TGTGCCAGCAGCTTACAGCTAGATTGGGGAGAGACCCAGTACTTC.

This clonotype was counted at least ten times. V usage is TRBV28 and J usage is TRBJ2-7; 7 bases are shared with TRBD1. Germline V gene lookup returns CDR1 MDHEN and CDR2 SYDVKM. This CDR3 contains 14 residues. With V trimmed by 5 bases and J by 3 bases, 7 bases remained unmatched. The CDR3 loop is CASSITGELYEQYF. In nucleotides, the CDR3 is TGTGCCAGCAGTATTACAGGGGAGCTCTACGAGCAGTACTTC.

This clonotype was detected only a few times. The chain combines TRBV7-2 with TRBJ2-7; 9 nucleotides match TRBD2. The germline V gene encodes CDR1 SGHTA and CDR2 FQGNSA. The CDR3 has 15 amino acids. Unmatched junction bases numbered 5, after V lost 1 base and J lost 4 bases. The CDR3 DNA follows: TGTGCCAGCAGCTTAGGGGTCGCGGGGGGGTACGAGCAGTACTTC. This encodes CASSLGVAGGYEQYF.

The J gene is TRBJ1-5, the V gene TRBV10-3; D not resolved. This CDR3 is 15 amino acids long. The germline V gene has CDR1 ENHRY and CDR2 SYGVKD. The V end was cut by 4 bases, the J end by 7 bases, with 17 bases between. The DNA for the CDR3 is TGTGCCATCAGTGGGAGCCTCTTTGGCATGCAGCCCCAGCATTTT. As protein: CAISGSLFGMQPQHF.

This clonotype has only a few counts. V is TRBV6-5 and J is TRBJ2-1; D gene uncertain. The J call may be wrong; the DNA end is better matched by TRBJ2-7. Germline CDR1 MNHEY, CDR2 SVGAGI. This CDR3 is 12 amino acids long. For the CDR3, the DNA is TGTGCCAGCAGTTACCCCTACGAGGCGCAGTACTTC. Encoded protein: CASSYPYEAQYF.

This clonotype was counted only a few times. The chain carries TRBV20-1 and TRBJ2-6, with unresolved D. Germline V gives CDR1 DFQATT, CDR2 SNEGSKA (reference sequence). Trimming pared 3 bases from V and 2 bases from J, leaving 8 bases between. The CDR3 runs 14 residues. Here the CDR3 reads CSASGRTGANVLTF. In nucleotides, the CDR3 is TGCAGTGCTAGTGGTCGAACTGGGGCCAACGTCCTGACTTTC.

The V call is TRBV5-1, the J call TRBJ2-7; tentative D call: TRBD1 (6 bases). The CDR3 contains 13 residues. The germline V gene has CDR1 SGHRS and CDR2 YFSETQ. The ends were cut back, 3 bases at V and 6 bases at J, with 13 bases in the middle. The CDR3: CASSWGQDSEQYF. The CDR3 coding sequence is TGCGCCAGCAGCTGGGGGCAGGATAGCGAGCAGTACTTC.

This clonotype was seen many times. CDR3 residues: CASSLWGGRPNNEQFF. The CDR3 DNA follows: TGTGCCAGCAGCCTCTGGGGCGGGAGGCCCAACAATGAGCAGTTCTTC. The chain combines TRBV7-2 with TRBJ2-1; 8 positions match TRBD2. With 5 bases clipped from V and 5 bases from J, the junction kept 11 bases outside the gene matches. The V gene's germline CDR1 is SGHTA and CDR2 FQGNSA. The CDR3 consists of 16 residues.

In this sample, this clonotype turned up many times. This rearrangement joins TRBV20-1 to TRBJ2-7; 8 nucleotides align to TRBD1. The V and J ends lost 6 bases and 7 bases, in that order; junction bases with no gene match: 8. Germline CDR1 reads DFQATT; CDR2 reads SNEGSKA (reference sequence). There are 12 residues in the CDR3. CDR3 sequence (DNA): TGCAGTGCCCAGGGGGCAGTACGAGAGCAGTACTTC. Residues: CSAQGAVREQYF.

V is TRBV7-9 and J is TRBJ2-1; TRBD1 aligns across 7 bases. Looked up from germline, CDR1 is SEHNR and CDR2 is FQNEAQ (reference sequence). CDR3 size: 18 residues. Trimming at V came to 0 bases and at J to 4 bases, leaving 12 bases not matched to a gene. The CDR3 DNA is TGTGCCAGCAGCTTAGCACAGTATGGGACAGAGTTATACAATGAGCAGTTCTTC. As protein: CASSLAQYGTELYNEQFF.

The CDR3 loop is CASSPTALAEAFF. CDR3 nucleotide sequence: TGTGCCAGCAGTCCTACCGCCTTGGCTGAAGCTTTCTTT. V usage is TRBV6-1 and J usage is TRBJ1-1; D is ambiguous. Germline CDR1 is MNHNS and CDR2 is SASEGT. The ends were cut back, 5 bases at V and 6 bases at J, with 13 bases in the middle. The length of the CDR3 is 13 residues.

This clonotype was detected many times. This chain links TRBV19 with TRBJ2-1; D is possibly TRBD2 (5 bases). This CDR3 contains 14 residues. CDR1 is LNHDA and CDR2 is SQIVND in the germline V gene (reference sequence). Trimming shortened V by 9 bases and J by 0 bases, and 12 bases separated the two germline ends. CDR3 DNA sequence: TGTGCCAGCTCACCTACTAGCTCCTACAATGAGCAGTTCTTC. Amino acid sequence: CASSPTSSYNEQFF.

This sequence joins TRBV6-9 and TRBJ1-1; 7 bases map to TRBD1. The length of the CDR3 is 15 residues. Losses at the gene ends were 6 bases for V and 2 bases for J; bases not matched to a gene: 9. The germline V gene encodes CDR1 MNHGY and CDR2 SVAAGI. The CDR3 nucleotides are TGTGCCAGCAGATATCAGGGGGACTTTAACACTGAAGCTTTCTTT. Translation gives CASRYQGDFNTEAFF.

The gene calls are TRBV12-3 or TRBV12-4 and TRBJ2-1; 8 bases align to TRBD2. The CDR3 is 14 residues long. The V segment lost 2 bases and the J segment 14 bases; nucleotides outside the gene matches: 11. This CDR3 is CASSLHGAGTSEFF. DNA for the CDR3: TGTGCCAGCAGTTTACACGGAGCCGGGACTAGTGAGTTCTTC.

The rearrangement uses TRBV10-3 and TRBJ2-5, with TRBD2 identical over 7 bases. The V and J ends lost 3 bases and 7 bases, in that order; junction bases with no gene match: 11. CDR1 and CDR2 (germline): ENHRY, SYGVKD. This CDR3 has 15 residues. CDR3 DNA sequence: TGTGCCATCAGTGAAGGGTCGGCGGGAGTACGGACCCAGTACTTC. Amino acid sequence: CAISEGSAGVRTQYF.